The 18 T cell receptor beta chains below come from one sample, sequenced in a study of identifying expanded T cells in peripheral blood. TCRdb's table, derived via immunoSEQ multiplex PCR, lists solely in-frame clones and lacks some. The sample lists about 52,000 clones; about 80% were seen once. The specimen sequenced was blood. These receptors were obtained from a person aged 18 to 75 in good health.

The rearrangement uses TRBV4-1 and TRBJ2-1; D call uncertain. This CDR3 spans 15 amino acids. Germline V gives CDR1 MGHRA, CDR2 YSYEKL. V shed 0 bases and J shed 2 bases, with 8 bases lying between them. This CDR3 reads CASSQDATTYNEQFF. DNA for the CDR3: TGCGCCAGCAGCCAAGATGCCACAACCTACAATGAGCAGTTCTTC.

V and J are TRBV6-1 and TRBJ1-1; D not certain. V was trimmed by 2 bases and J by 4 bases, leaving 8 bases between them. This CDR3 region has 13 residues. CDR1 is MNHNS and CDR2 is SASEGT in the germline V gene. The CDR3 region has the DNA TGTGCCAGCAGTGAATGGGAGATCACTGAAGCTTTCTTT. This gives the protein CASSEWEITEAFF.

The gene calls are TRBV11-3 and TRBJ1-2; D perhaps matches TRBD1 (6 bases). The CDR3 length is 16 residues. V was pared by 5 bases and J by 3 bases, with 19 bases between. Germline lookup yields CDR1 SGHNT and CDR2 YENEEA. CDR3 amino acids: CASSPYPGDEDYGYTF. The CDR3 coding sequence is TGTGCCAGCAGCCCATACCCAGGGGACGAAGACTATGGCTACACCTTC.

The V gene is TRBV12-5, the J gene TRBJ1-5; 7 bases match TRBD1. The ends lost 6 bases at V and 5 bases at J; junction bases unmatched: 4. Germline loops: CDR1 LGHNT, CDR2 FRNRAP. This CDR3 contains 13 residues. The CDR3 loop is CASGRTGDQPQHF. The DNA of the CDR3 is TGTGCTAGTGGCAGGACAGGAGATCAGCCCCAGCATTTT.

This clone was seen only a few times. This chain joins TRBV19 and TRBJ1-3, with D possibly TRBD1 on 5 matching bases. V was trimmed by 11 bases and J by 0 bases, leaving 11 bases between them. The germline CDR1 and CDR2 sequences are LNHDA and SQIVND (reference sequence). This CDR3 is 13 amino acids long. DNA for the CDR3: TGTGCCTGTGGACAAGCCTCTGGAAACACCATATATTTT. It translates to CACGQASGNTIYF.

This clone came up once. The chain is built from TRBV5-1 and TRBJ2-5; D unresolved. The CDR3 loop spans 12 amino acids. The V end was cut by 4 bases, the J end by 1 base, with 5 bases between. Per germline, CDR1 SGHRS and CDR2 YFSETQ. The CDR3 nucleotides are TGCGCCAGCAGCGACACCCAAGAGACCCAGTACTTC. This sequence encodes CASSDTQETQYF.

The V call is TRBV18, the J call TRBJ2-3; D remains ambiguous. This CDR3 comprises 13 residues. V was shortened by 4 bases and J by 4 bases, with 9 bases between the two germline ends. Germline V lookup: CDR1 KGHSH, CDR2 LQKENI. CDR3 in DNA: TGTGCCAGCTCACTCGGACGGTCAGATACGCAGTATTTT. It is translated as CASSLGRSDTQYF.

The rearrangement uses TRBV6-5 and TRBJ1-2, with D tentatively TRBD1 (5 bases). CDR1 is MNHEY, CDR2 SVGAGI, per germline. V was trimmed by 0 bases and J by 4 bases, leaving 12 bases between them. The CDR3 is 15 amino acids. Written as DNA, the CDR3 is TGTGCCAGCAGTTACTCGATATTCGGGACCTATGGCTACACCTTC. Translation gives CASSYSIFGTYGYTF.

This clone came up once. The gene calls are TRBV4-2 and TRBJ2-3; 11 bases are shared with TRBD2. V dropped 4 bases and J dropped 4; count of bases not matched to a gene: 13. This CDR3 has 18 residues. Germline values: CDR1 LGHNA, CDR2 YNFKEQ. The DNA for the CDR3 is TGTGCCAGCAGCCGATCCTCTTTTAGCGGGGGGGCCGCAGATACGCAGTATTTT. It is translated as CASSRSSFSGGAADTQYF.

V and J are TRBV5-6 and TRBJ2-7; 8 nucleotides agree with TRBD2. CDR1 is SGHDT, CDR2 YYEEEE, per germline. J gave up 6 bases and V 3 bases, and 8 bases lay outside the gene matches. The CDR3 spans 14 residues. The CDR3 bases are TGTGCCAGCAGCTCGGGGGGGCCTATAGGCGAGCAGTACGTC. Residues: CASSSGGPIGEQYV.

J is TRBJ2-1 and V is TRBV4-3, with TRBD2 matching 8 bases. The CDR3 totals 16 residues. J gave up 9 bases and V 0 bases, and 10 bases lay outside the gene matches. Germline lookup yields CDR1 LGHNA and CDR2 YSLEER. This CDR3 is CASSQDRAGAHSEQFF. CDR3 nucleotides: TGCGCCAGCAGCCAAGATCGAGCGGGAGCGCACAGTGAGCAGTTCTTC.

The chain links TRBV30 to TRBJ2-2; 7 nucleotides line up with TRBD2. The CDR3 is made up of 14 amino acids. Germline V gene data show CDR1 as GTSNPN and CDR2 as SVGIG (reference sequence). With V trimmed by 8 bases and J by 7 bases, 13 bases remained unmatched. CDR3 coding DNA: TGTGCCGCCCAAAGCGGGATAGACGTCGGGGAGCTGTTTTTT. It codes for CAAQSGIDVGELFF. The full variable domain, rest sourced from reference TRBV30 and TRBJ2-2, is SQTIHQWPATLVQPVGSPLSLECTVEGTSNPNLYWYRQAAGRGLQLLFYSVGIGQISSEVPQNLSASRPQDRQFILSSKKLLLSDSGFYLCAAQSGIDVGELFFGEGSRLTVL.

The J gene is TRBJ2-2, the V gene TRBV7-3; D gene unclear. Germline V gene data show CDR1 as SGHTA and CDR2 as FQGTGA. The CDR3 is 13 amino acids. V was shortened by 6 bases and J by 1 base, with 6 bases between the two germline ends. The DNA for the CDR3 is TGTGCCAGCAGATACTTGAACACCGGGGAGCTGTTTTTT. Encoded protein: CASRYLNTGELFF.

The gene calls are TRBV2 and TRBJ2-7, with D maybe TRBD1 (5 bases). CDR1 and CDR2 from the germline V gene are SNHLY and FYNNEI. V was cut by 6 bases and J by 0 bases, with 12 bases left in between. This CDR3 comprises 14 residues. CDR3 sequence reads: CASRDTLLSYEQYV. The CDR3 DNA is TGTGCCAGCAGGGACACGCTCCTCTCCTACGAGCAGTACGTC.

The rearrangement joins TRBV10-1 to TRBJ2-1; 11 bases line up with TRBD2. V lost 3 bases, J lost 5 bases, and 6 bases stayed unmatched. CDR1 is WNHNN and CDR2 is SYGVQD in the germline V gene (reference sequence). This CDR3 contains 16 residues. CDR3 sequence: CASSEGSGRENNEQFF. DNA for the CDR3: TGCGCCAGCAGTGAAGGTAGCGGGAGGGAGAACAATGAGCAGTTCTTC.

This clone is deemed medium-sized. The V gene is TRBV19, the J gene TRBJ2-7, with unresolved D. The germline CDR1 and CDR2 sequences are LNHDA and SQIVND (reference sequence). The CDR3 is 13 amino acids. V lost 3 bases to trimming and J lost 1 base, with 7 bases between them. Written as DNA, the CDR3 is TGTGCCAGTAGTATTACAGATTCCTACGAGCAGTACTTC. Amino acid sequence: CASSITDSYEQYF.

The chain is built from TRBV6-1 and TRBJ2-1, with D unclear. The V end lost 1 base, the J end lost 4 bases, and 8 bases lay between the germline ends. Germline lookup yields CDR1 MNHNS and CDR2 SASEGT. CDR3 length equals 14 residues. CDR3 sequence reads: CASSEEMPYNEQFF. The CDR3 bases are TGTGCCAGCAGTGAAGAAATGCCTTACAATGAGCAGTTCTTC.

The rearrangement joins TRBV2 to TRBJ2-1; TRBD2 aligns across 12 bases. This CDR3 contains 15 residues. V lost 5 bases, J lost 7 bases, and 6 bases stayed unmatched. CDR1 is SNHLY and CDR2 is FYNNEI in the germline V gene. In DNA form, the CDR3 reads TGTGCCAGCAGTCCACTAGCGGGAGGTATAAATGAGCAGTTCTTC. Protein sequence: CASSPLAGGINEQFF.